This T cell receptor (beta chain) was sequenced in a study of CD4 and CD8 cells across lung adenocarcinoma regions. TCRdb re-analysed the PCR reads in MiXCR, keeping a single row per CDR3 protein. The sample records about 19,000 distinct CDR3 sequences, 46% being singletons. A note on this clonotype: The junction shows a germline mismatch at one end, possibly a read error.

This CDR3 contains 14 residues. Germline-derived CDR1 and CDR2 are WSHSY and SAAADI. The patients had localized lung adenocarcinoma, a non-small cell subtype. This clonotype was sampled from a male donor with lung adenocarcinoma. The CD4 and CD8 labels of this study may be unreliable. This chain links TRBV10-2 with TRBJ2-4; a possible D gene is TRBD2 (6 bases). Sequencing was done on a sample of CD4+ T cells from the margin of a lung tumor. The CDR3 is CASRGLGGTNMQYF. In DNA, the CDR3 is TGCGCCAGCAGGGGGCTGGGAGGCACAAACATGCAGTACTTC.